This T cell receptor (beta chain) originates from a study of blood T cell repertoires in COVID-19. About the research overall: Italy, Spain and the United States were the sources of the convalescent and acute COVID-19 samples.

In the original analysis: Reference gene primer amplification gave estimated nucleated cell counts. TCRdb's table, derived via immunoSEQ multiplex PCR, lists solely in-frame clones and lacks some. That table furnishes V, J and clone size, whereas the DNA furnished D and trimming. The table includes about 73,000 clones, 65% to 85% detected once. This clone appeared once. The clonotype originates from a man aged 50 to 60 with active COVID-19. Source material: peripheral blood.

CDR3 DNA: TGTGCCAGCAGCCAAGAGGGAGGCAAAGATACGCAGTATTTT. It yields the protein CASSQEGGKDTQYF. The chain combines TRBV3-1 (or the pseudogene TRBV3-2) with TRBJ2-3, with a weak D call TRBD2 (6 bases). V lost 0 bases and J lost 5, with 9 bases in between. The CDR3 has 14 amino acids. CDR1 and CDR2 from the germline V gene are LGHDT and YNNKEL (reference sequence).